This is a list of T cell receptor beta chains from one sample in a study of blood T cell repertoires in COVID-19. Profiled with immunoSEQ multiplex PCR; TCRdb holds only in-frame clones, not every one. The sample consists of about 300,000 clones, about 87% of them appearing once. The sequenced sample was peripheral blood. The receptors here all came from a woman under 40 who had recovered from COVID-19. Each CDR3 is given with its conserved first and last residue.

V gene | CDR3 protein
TRBV28 | CASSGGYEQYF
TRBV7-6 | CASSYSGGPSVTQYF
TRBV7-8 | CASSPLTGDTEAFF
TRBV6-5 | CASGGTSGQETQYF
TRBV5-5 | CASRTDPGLAGAHGAGELFF
TRBV28 | CASNFRLAGEQYF
TRBV21-1 | CASSGVETGDQETQYF
TRBV27 | CASSPGTSGETSTDTQYF
TRBV5-1 | CASSLIWGVNTEAFF
TRBV19 | CASTPNRDSYGYTF
TRBV7-8 | CASSPQETQYF
TRBV7-8 | CASSSRDNIMNTEAFF
TRBV6-5 | CASSQGGNQPQHF
TRBV30 | CAWSLSMSSGNTIYF
TRBV9 | CASSVASGGVEPYEQYF
TRBV21-1 | CASSEFTGTTYNEQFF
TRBV5-5 | CASRSMGTGSYEQYF
TRBV28 | CASSFLPGAYEQYF
TRBV9 | CASSAGGVEQYF
TRBV24-1 | CATSGTGGGGETQYF
TRBV27 | CASSLRENTEAFF
TRBV9 | CASSVAPGTPYEQYF
TRBV6-6 | CASSPGQGARGGHQPQHF
TRBV7-2 | CASSLLAADEQYF
TRBV5-4 | CASSLEGYGYTF